Below, 30 T cell receptor beta chains from the same sample are listed, as sequenced in a study of T cell repertoires in cytomegalovirus infection. These receptors' antigens are unknown. Each CDR3 protein is one row after TCRdb ran MiXCR on the reads. The table includes fewer than 950,000 distinct CDR3 sequences, around a third detected once. The sample in question was cultured CD8+ T cells from PBMCs, obtained from culture after CMV antigen stimulation. These receptors originate from a human donor in good health (CMV status not recorded). Some clones in this sample may be carry-over from other donors' samples.

This clonotype was found many times. The V call is TRBV7-8, the J call TRBJ1-2; 9 nucleotides line up with TRBD1. CDR1 is SGHVS, CDR2 FQNEAQ, per germline. Trimming removed 5 bases from V and 3 bases from J; junction bases left unmatched: 13. The CDR3 has 17 amino acids. CDR3: CASSRRTGAYQDYGYTF. In DNA, the CDR3 is TGTGCCAGCAGCCGACGGACAGGGGCGTATCAGGACTATGGCTACACCTTC. The whole variable domain, filled in from reference TRBV7-8 and TRBJ1-2, reads GAGVSQSPRYKVAKRGQDVALRCDPISGHVSLFWYQQALGQGPEFLTYFQNEAQLDKSGLPSDRFFAERPEGSVSTLKIQRTQQEDSAVYLCASSRRTGAYQDYGYTFGSGTRLTVV.

This clonotype was found many times. The rearrangement uses TRBV7-2 and TRBJ2-5, with 8 bases aligning to TRBD2. V lost 1 base to trimming and J lost 5 bases; unmatched junction nucleotides: 6. CDR3 size: 15 residues. The germline V gene encodes CDR1 SGHTA and CDR2 FQGNSA. The CDR3 nucleotides are TGTGCCAGCAGCTTAGAAATAGCGGGGCTGGAGACCCAGTACTTC. Translating it yields CASSLEIAGLETQYF. The entire variable domain, with the rest obtained from reference TRBV7-2 and TRBJ2-5, is as follows: GAGVSQSPSNKVTEKGKDVELRCDPISGHTALYWYRQSLGQGLEFLIYFQGNSAPDKSGLPSDRFSAERTGGSVSTLTIQRTQQEDSAVYLCASSLEIAGLETQYFGPGTRLLVL.

This rearrangement joins TRBV20-1 to TRBJ1-2, with D possibly matching TRBD1 (6 bases). Trimming removed 6 bases from V and 2 bases from J, with 19 bases in between. Germline assignment: CDR1 DFQATT and CDR2 SNEGSKA (reference sequence). CDR3 length: 15 amino acids. CDR3 in DNA: TGCAGTGCCCCAGGGGTTTGGGAGTCCAACTATGGCTACACCTTC. This encodes CSAPGVWESNYGYTF.

This clonotype was found once. This chain links TRBV15 with TRBJ2-1; D uncertain. Germline V gene data show CDR1 as LNHNV and CDR2 as YYDKDF (reference sequence). V was clipped by 4 bases and J by 8 bases, with 6 bases between them. CDR3 length: 11 amino acids. CDR3 region: CATSTNHEQFF. The CDR3 bases are TGTGCCACCAGCACAAATCATGAGCAGTTCTTC.

The rearrangement links TRBV6-1 to TRBJ1-5, with 11 bases aligning to TRBD1. This CDR3 contains 16 residues. J lost 6 bases, V lost 5 bases, and 9 bases had no gene match. Per germline, CDR1 MNHNS and CDR2 SASEGT. The CDR3 coding sequence is TGTGCCAGCAGTCAAGGACAGGGGGCATTAAGTCAGCCCCAGCATTTT. This translates into CASSQGQGALSQPQHF.

The chain links TRBV4-1 to TRBJ2-7; D is tentatively TRBD1 or TRBD2 (5 bases each). The length of the CDR3 is 15 residues. Trimming cost V 3 bases and J 2 bases, with 14 bases left between them. Germline V gene data show CDR1 as MGHRA and CDR2 as YSYEKL. The CDR3 sequence is CASSHLDGAPYEQYV. The CDR3 DNA sequence: TGCGCCAGCAGCCATCTCGACGGGGCACCCTACGAGCAGTACGTC.

J is TRBJ1-5 and V is TRBV4-1; D unclear. The V and J ends lost 1 base and 2 bases respectively, with 9 bases between them. CDR3 length equals 15 residues. Germline V gene data show CDR1 as MGHRA and CDR2 as YSYEKL. CDR3 sequence (DNA): TGCGCCAGCAGCCAAGGGGTAGTCGGCAATCAGCCCCAGCATTTT. Protein: CASSQGVVGNQPQHF.

This clonotype was recorded many times. Written as DNA, the CDR3 is TGTGCCAGCAGCCCCGGACAACAACTTACCGAGCAGTACTTC. It is translated as CASSPGQQLTEQYF. This rearrangement joins TRBV7-2 to TRBJ2-7; a possible D gene is TRBD1 (5 bases). In germline, CDR1 is SGHTA, CDR2 FQGNSA. This CDR3 contains 14 residues. Trimming removed 5 bases at V and 6 bases at J, with 17 bases between.

The sample holds a few counts of this clonotype. V gene TRBV12-3 or TRBV12-4 combines with J gene TRBJ2-5; 10 bases agree with TRBD1. V shed 2 bases and J 4 bases; nucleotides not matched to a gene: 4. The CDR3 consists of 15 residues. The CDR3 DNA reads TGTGCCAGCAGTTTAACCCGGACAGGGGGAGAGACCCAGTACTTC. Translating it yields CASSLTRTGGETQYF.

This clonotype was counted only a few times. The genes are TRBV7-6 and TRBJ2-2; the D is unclear. This CDR3 comprises 12 residues. CDR1 and CDR2 from the germline V gene are SGHVS and FNYEAQ. V lost 0 bases to trimming and J lost 10 bases, with 6 bases between them. CDR3 loop: CASSLAPPELFF. The CDR3 DNA reads TGTGCCAGCAGCTTAGCCCCGCCGGAGCTGTTTTTT.

On this clonotype itself: One junction end disagrees with the germline gene, perhaps due to a read error. The chain has TRBV6-2 or TRBV6-3 and TRBJ2-7; 7 nucleotides line up with TRBD1. The germline V gene encodes CDR1 MNHEY and CDR2 SVGEGT. The CDR3 has 15 amino acids. For the CDR3, the DNA is TGTGCCAGCAGTTTTGTCCGGGACAGCTCCTACAAGCAGTACTTC. Its translation: CASSFVRDSSYKQYF.

The chain links TRBV14 to TRBJ2-1, with TRBD1 matching 7 bases. With 1 base clipped from V and 3 bases from J, the junction kept 3 bases outside the gene matches. This CDR3 has 15 residues. CDR1 is SGHDN, CDR2 FVKESK, per germline. CDR3 loop: CASSQATGVYNEQFF. CDR3 nucleotide sequence: TGTGCCAGCAGCCAAGCCACAGGGGTCTACAATGAGCAGTTCTTC.

V usage is TRBV20-1 and J usage is TRBJ1-6; D not certain. Per germline, CDR1 DFQATT and CDR2 SNEGSKA (reference sequence). The CDR3 sequence is 14 residues long. The ends were cut back, 5 bases at V and 9 bases at J, with 17 bases in the middle. CDR3 sequence (DNA): TGCAGTGCTGGGGAACCTAGAATGGGTTCACCCCTCCACTTT. Translating it yields CSAGEPRMGSPLHF.

This sequence joins TRBV5-1 and TRBJ2-7; D perhaps matches TRBD2 (5 bases). With 4 bases removed from V and 1 base from J, the gap between germline ends came to 9 bases. The V gene's germline CDR1 is SGHRS and CDR2 YFSETQ. This CDR3 has 13 amino acids. CDR3: CASSHGESYEQYF. CDR3 nucleotides: TGCGCCAGCAGCCATGGGGAGTCCTACGAGCAGTACTTC.

The chain recombines TRBV3-1 with TRBJ2-2; 8 bases align to TRBD2. This CDR3 has 19 amino acids. The V and J ends lost 0 bases and 4 bases, in that order; junction bases with no gene match: 13. Germline CDR1 LGHDT, CDR2 YNNKEL (reference sequence). CDR3 bases: TGTGCCAGCAGCCAAGAGAGGAGGTTACTAGCGGCTATCACCGGGGAGCTGTTTTTT. Translated: CASSQERRLLAAITGELFF.

Only a few counts were recorded for this clonotype. V gene TRBV28 combines with J gene TRBJ2-5; 9 bases are a match to TRBD1. This CDR3 spans 15 amino acids. Trimming at V came to 11 bases and at J to 2 bases, leaving 12 bases not matched to a gene. CDR1 and CDR2 (germline): MDHEN, SYDVKM. CDR3 DNA: TGTGCCGGCAATCGGGACAGGGATCCTCAAGAGACCCAGTACTTC. The encoded protein is CAGNRDRDPQETQYF.

V gene TRBV7-2 combines with J gene TRBJ1-6; D gene unclear. Trimming took off 5 bases at V and 11 bases at J, with 22 bases between the two ends. Germline loops: CDR1 SGHTA, CDR2 FQGNSA. The CDR3 has 16 amino acids. CDR3 DNA sequence: TGTGCCAGCAGCCCACTCGTGGGTCCCTTTGTTCCACCCCTCCACTTT. It codes for CASSPLVGPFVPPLHF.

This clonotype was counted a few times. This rearrangement joins TRBV6-6 to TRBJ2-2, with D unclear. The germline gives CDR1 MNHNY, CDR2 SVGAGI (reference sequence). The ends were cut back, 9 bases at V and 0 bases at J, with 11 bases in the middle. The CDR3 contains 14 residues. CDR3 in DNA: TGTGCCAGTTCGATAAAGTCGAACACCGGGGAGCTGTTTTTT. Protein product: CASSIKSNTGELFF.

This clonotype was detected many times. J is TRBJ2-3 and V is TRBV7-6; maybe TRBD2 (5 bases). The CDR3 is 14 amino acids. The V end lost 1 base, the J end lost 5 bases, and 10 bases lay between the germline ends. Germline V gives CDR1 SGHVS, CDR2 FNYEAQ. CDR3 in DNA: TGTGCCAGCAGCTTAGGCCGGGATTTAGATACGCAGTATTTT. As protein: CASSLGRDLDTQYF. Full variable domain (outside the CDR3, taken from reference TRBV7-6 and TRBJ2-3): GAGVSQSPRYKVTKRGQDVALRCDPISGHVSLYWYRQALGQGPEFLTYFNYEAQQDKSGLPNDRFSAERPEGSISTLTIQRTEQRDSAMYRCASSLGRDLDTQYFGPGTRLTVL.

The chain links TRBV4-2 to TRBJ1-2; 7 nucleotides align to TRBD1. With V trimmed by 1 base and J by 3 bases, 5 bases remained unmatched. CDR3 size: 15 residues. CDR1 LGHNA and CDR2 YNFKEQ come from the germline V gene. The CDR3 DNA is TGTGCCAGCAGCCAAGCTGAAGGGGGCGACTATGGCTACACCTTC. Its translation: CASSQAEGGDYGYTF.

This chain connects TRBV28 to TRBJ2-5; TRBD2 is a possible D gene (6 bases). CDR1 is MDHEN and CDR2 is SYDVKM in the germline V gene. The CDR3 is 13 residues long. V lost 2 bases to trimming and J lost 5 bases, with 9 bases between them. CDR3 in DNA: TGTGCCAGCAGTTTAGGGGGGTTTGAGACCCAGTACTTC. Amino acids: CASSLGGFETQYF.

The chain employs TRBV4-1 and TRBJ2-3, with TRBD2 matching 9 bases. Trimming cost V 3 bases and J 5 bases; bases outside gene matches: 15. This CDR3 has 18 amino acids. Germline values: CDR1 MGHRA, CDR2 YSYEKL. The CDR3 loop reads CASSHPVGLAGLKDTQYF. DNA for the CDR3: TGCGCCAGCAGCCACCCTGTCGGGCTAGCGGGGTTGAAAGATACGCAGTATTTT.

This clonotype was recorded once. The chain uses TRBV6-5 and TRBJ1-1; weak D call: TRBD1 (5 bases). The V end was cut by 6 bases, the J end by 4 bases, with 18 bases between. The CDR3 extends over 15 amino acids. CDR1 MNHEY and CDR2 SVGAGI come from the germline V gene. The CDR3 reads CASRTGTLGSTEAFF. The CDR3 nucleotides read TGTGCCAGCAGAACCGGGACCCTAGGGAGCACTGAAGCTTTCTTT.

This clonotype has only a few counts. The gene calls are TRBV19 and TRBJ1-1; D call uncertain. Germline V gene sequence: CDR1 LNHDA, CDR2 SQIVND (reference sequence). The CDR3 loop spans 14 amino acids. V gave up 7 bases and J gave up 2 bases, with 14 bases separating them. CDR3 in DNA: TGTGCCAGTAAGCCGGCTCCAGGAAACACTGAAGCTTTCTTT. Amino acids: CASKPAPGNTEAFF.

About this clonotype: Given a much more abundant clone one base away, this may be a read error. The chain joins TRBV7-3 to TRBJ2-1, with D perhaps TRBD2 (6 bases). This CDR3 is 15 amino acids long. Germline-derived CDR1 and CDR2 are SGHTA and FQGTGA. V lost 9 bases and J lost 1, with 16 bases in between. CDR3 region: CARGRLGSSYNEQFF. The DNA for the CDR3 is TGTGCCAGGGGCCGACTAGGTTCATCCTACAATGAGCAGTTCTTC.

This clonotype appeared a single time. The chain employs TRBV7-9 and TRBJ2-5; D may be TRBD2 (6 bases). The CDR3 extends over 13 amino acids. The germline V gene has CDR1 SEHNR and CDR2 FQNEAQ (reference sequence). Trimming left V 7 bases short and J 2 bases short, with 11 bases between. The CDR3 DNA sequence: TGTGCCAGCACCACCGGGGGACAAGAGACCCAGTACTTC. It yields the protein CASTTGGQETQYF.

This clonotype was picked up a small number of times. V usage is TRBV7-6 and J usage is TRBJ2-1; TRBD1 might be the D (5 bases). Germline CDR1 is SGHVS and CDR2 is FNYEAQ. Trimming shortened V by 7 bases and J by 7 bases, and 17 bases separated the two germline ends. The CDR3 has 14 residues. In nucleotides, the CDR3 is TGTGCCAGCACTCCGAGAGACAGTTTAAATGAGCAGTTCTTC. Translated, it gives CASTPRDSLNEQFF.

This clonotype was observed a few times. V usage is TRBV2 and J usage is TRBJ2-3; 15 bases agree with TRBD2. CDR3 size: 17 residues. Germline CDR1 reads SNHLY; CDR2 reads FYNNEI. The trim removed 5 bases at V and 2 bases at J, leaving 5 bases unmatched. The CDR3 nucleotides are TGTGCCAGCAGTCCACGGACTAGCGGGGGGGACACAGATACGCAGTATTTT. Translation gives CASSPRTSGGDTDTQYF.

The gene calls are TRBV4-1 and TRBJ2-1; D remains ambiguous. Per germline, CDR1 MGHRA and CDR2 YSYEKL. Deletions cut 3 bases from V and 7 bases from J, with 10 bases between. The CDR3 length is 13 residues. CDR3: CASSHPGKNEQFF. The CDR3 nucleotides are TGCGCCAGCAGCCATCCGGGCAAAAATGAGCAGTTCTTC.

The V call is TRBV29-1, the J call TRBJ1-2; TRBD1 matches at 11 bases. The ends lost 1 base at V and 8 bases at J; junction bases unmatched: 15. The CDR3 consists of 17 residues. Germline-derived CDR1 and CDR2 are SQVTM and ANQGSEA. The CDR3 DNA reads TGCAGCGTTGAAGTCCGGGACAGGGGGGGATATGGAGGAGGCTACACCTTC. Amino acid sequence: CSVEVRDRGGYGGGYTF. Full variable domain (rest looked up from reference TRBV29-1 and TRBJ1-2): SAVISQKPSRDICQRGTSLTIQCQVDSQVTMMFWYRQQPGQSLTLIATANQGSEATYESGFVIDKFPISRPNLTFSTLTVSNMSPEDSSIYLCSVEVRDRGGYGGGYTFGSGTRLTVV.